Here is one T cell receptor beta chain with its context. This sample was included in a study of blood T cell repertoires in COVID-19. The CDR3 spans 16 residues. The V gene end was trimmed by 6 bases and the J gene end by 7 bases; junction bases not matched to a gene: 12. CDR1 is MNHEY and CDR2 is SVGEGT in the germline V gene. Using immunoSEQ multiplex PCR, the repertoire was profiled, and TCRdb retains in-frame clones only, with some absent. The sample carries about 49,000 clones, approximately 85% recorded once. The material sequenced was peripheral blood. The chain has TRBV6-2 or TRBV6-3 and TRBJ1-6; TRBD1 agrees at 7 bases. This clonotype was sampled from a human donor in a cohort sampled during active COVID-19. DNA for the CDR3: TGTGCCAGCAGCTCACCGACAGGGTCCGGCAATTCACCCCTCCACTTT. It encodes CASSSPTGSGNSPLHF.